This TCR beta chain is from a study of vaccination and CD4 T cells after COVID-19. Study-wide findings and caveats: Early post-infection timepoints were not included, and relatively few convalescent patients were studied.

The treatment was: roughly ten-day PBMC culture with coronavirus spike peptide pools or control peptides (ViraFEST assay). Negative selection purified CD4+ T cells after nine to eleven days of culture. This clonotype was counted between two and nine times. What it recognizes is unknown. The V gene's germline CDR1 is DFQATT and CDR2 SNEGSKA (reference sequence). The CDR3 is 14 amino acids. Trimming took 3 bases from V and 5 from J; bases not matched to a gene: 6. An Oncomine TCR Beta short-read assay was used to sequence the DNA from cultured CD4+ T cells. TCRdb reanalysed the PCR reads using MiXCR and keeps one entry per CDR3 protein. The table lists roughly 11,000 distinct CDR3 sequences, 45% to 70% of them singletons.

Sequencing was carried out using CD4+ T cells from blood, cultured in vitro. The clonotype originates from a human donor who had recovered from COVID-19. The V gene is TRBV20-1, the J gene TRBJ1-2; 10 nucleotides match TRBD1. The CDR3 DNA follows: TGCAGTGCTAGGAACCGGGACAGGGGTTATGGCTACACCTTC. Amino acids: CSARNRDRGYGYTF.